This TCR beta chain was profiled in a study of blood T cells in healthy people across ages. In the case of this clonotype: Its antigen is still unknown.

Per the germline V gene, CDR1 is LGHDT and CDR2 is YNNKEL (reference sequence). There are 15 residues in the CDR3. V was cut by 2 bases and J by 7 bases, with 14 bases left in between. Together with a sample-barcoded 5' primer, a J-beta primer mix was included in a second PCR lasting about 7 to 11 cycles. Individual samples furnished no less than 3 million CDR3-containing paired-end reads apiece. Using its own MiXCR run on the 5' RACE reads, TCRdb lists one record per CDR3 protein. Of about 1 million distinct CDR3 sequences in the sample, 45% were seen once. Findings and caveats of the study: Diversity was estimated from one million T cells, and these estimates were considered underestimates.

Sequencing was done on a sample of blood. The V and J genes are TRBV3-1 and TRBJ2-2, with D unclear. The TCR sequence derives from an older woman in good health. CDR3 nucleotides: TGTGCCAGCAGCCAAAGGTCCCAAATGGGCGGGGAGCTGTTTTTT. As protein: CASSQRSQMGGELFF.